Described below is a single T cell receptor (beta chain) sequence and its context. The V end lost 3 bases, the J end lost 0 bases, and 11 bases lay between the germline ends. CDR3 length equals 15 residues. Germline CDR1 reads SNHLY; CDR2 reads FYNNEI. The sample originates from a study of T-cell memory formation after mild COVID-19. Study context: Each donor largely had its own TCR clusters.

The TCR alpha and TCR beta cDNA libraries, bearing sample barcodes and UMIs, were generated by 5'RACE using constant-segment primers. One entry per CDR3 protein results from TCRdb running MiXCR on the 5' RACE reads. The sample contains around 530,000 distinct CDR3 sequences, approximately 21% of which appear only once. The chain joins TRBV2 to TRBJ1-2; D is ambiguous. Sequencing input: PBMCs or a T cell subset sorted from them (not recorded which). The clonotype originates from an adult woman who had mild COVID-19 (a few samples of this study predate the infection). Cell type and time point are not known. CDR3 region: CASSERQRANYGYTF. CDR3 coding DNA: TGTGCCAGCAGTGAGAGACAAAGGGCTAACTATGGCTACACCTTC.